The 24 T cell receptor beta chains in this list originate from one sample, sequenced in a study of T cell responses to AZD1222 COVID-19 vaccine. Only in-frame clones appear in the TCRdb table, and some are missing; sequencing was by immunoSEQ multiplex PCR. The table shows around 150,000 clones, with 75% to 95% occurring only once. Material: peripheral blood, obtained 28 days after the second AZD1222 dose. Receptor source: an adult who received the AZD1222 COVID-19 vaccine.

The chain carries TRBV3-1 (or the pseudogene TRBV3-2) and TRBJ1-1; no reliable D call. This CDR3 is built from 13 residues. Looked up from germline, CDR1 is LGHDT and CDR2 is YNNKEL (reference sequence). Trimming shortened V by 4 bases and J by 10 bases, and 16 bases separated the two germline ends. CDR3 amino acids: CASSRAIAFGAFF. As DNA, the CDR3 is TGTGCCAGCAGCCGCGCAATTGCCTTCGGAGCTTTCTTT.

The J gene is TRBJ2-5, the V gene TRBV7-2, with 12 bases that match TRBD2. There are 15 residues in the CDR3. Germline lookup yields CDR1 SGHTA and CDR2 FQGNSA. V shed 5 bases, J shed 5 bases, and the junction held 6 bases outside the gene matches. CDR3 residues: CASSPGLAGRETQYF. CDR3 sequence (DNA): TGTGCCAGCAGCCCTGGACTAGCGGGAAGGGAGACCCAGTACTTC.

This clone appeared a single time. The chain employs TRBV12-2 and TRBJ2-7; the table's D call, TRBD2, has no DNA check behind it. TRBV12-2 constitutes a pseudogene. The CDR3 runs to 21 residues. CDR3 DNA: TGTGCAAGTCGCTTAGTAGGGACCCGGACTAGCGGGAGGGAAAGCTCCTACGAGCAGTACTTC. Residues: CASRLVGTRTSGRESSYEQYF.

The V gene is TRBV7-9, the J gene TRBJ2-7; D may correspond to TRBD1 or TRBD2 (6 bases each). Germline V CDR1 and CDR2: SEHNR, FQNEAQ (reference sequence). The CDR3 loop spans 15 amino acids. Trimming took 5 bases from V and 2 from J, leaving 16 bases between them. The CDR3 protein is CASSRRGRNPYEQYF. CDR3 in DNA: TGTGCCAGCAGCCGGAGGGGGAGGAATCCCTACGAGCAGTACTTC.

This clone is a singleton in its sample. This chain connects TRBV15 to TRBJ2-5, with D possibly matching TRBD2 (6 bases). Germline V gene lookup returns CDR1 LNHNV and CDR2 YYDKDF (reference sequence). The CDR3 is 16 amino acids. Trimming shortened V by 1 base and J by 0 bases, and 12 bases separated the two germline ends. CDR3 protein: CATSRGLKRDQETQYF. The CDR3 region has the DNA TGTGCCACCAGCAGAGGGCTGAAGCGGGACCAAGAGACCCAGTACTTC.

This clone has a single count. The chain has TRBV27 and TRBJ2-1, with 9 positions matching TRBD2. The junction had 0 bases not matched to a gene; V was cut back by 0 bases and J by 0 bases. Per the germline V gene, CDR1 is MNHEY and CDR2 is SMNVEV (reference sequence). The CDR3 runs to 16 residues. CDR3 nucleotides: TGTGCCAGCAGTTTATCTAGCGGGAGCTCCTACAATGAGCAGTTCTTC. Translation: CASSLSSGSSYNEQFF.

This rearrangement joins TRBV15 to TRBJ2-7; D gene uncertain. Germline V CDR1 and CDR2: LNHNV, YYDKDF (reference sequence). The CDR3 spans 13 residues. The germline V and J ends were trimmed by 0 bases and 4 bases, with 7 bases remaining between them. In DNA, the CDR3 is TGTGCCACCAGCAGAGACCCCAGTTACGAGCAGTACTTC. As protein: CATSRDPSYEQYF.

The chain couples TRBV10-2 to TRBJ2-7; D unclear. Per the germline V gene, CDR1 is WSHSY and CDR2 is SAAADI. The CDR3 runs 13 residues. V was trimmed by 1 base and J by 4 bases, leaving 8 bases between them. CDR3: CASSEYRLYEQYF. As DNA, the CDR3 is TGCGCCAGCAGTGAGTACAGACTTTACGAGCAGTACTTC.

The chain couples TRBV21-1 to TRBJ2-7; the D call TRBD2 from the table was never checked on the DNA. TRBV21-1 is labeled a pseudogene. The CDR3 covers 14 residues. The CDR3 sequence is CASSKGGREDEQYF. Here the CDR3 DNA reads TGTGCCAGCAGCAAAGGCGGCAGGGAGGACGAGCAGTACTTC.

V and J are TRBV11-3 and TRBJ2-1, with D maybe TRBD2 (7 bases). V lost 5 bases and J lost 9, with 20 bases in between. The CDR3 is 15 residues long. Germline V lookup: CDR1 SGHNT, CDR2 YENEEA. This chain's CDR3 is CASSLLGGGQGEQFF. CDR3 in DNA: TGTGCCAGCAGCCTCTTAGGGGGAGGGCAGGGTGAGCAGTTCTTC.

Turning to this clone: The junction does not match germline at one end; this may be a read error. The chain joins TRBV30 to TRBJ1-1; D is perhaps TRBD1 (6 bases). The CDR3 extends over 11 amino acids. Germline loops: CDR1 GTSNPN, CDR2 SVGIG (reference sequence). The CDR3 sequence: CARKEGQGSLF. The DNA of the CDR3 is TGTGCCAGGAAGGAGGGGCAGGGGTCTCTCTTT.

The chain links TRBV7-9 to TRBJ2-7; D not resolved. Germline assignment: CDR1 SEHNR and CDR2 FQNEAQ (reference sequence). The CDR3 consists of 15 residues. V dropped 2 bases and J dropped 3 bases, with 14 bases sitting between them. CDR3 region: CASSLIPNSFYEQYF. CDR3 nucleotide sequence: TGTGCCAGCAGCTTAATCCCCAATAGTTTCTACGAGCAGTACTTC.

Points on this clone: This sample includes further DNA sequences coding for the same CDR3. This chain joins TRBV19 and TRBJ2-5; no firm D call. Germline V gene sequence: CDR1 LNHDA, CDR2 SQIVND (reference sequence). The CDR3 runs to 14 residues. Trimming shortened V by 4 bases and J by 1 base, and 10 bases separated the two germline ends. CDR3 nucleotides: TGTGCCAGTAGTACTCTGGCCTTCCAAGAGACCCAGTACTTC. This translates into CASSTLAFQETQYF.

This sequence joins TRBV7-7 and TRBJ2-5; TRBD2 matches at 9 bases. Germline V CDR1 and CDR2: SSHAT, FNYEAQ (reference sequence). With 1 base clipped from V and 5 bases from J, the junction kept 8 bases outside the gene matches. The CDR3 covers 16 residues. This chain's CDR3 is CASSLGGGRALETQYF. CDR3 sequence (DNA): TGTGCCAGCAGCTTAGGCGGCGGGAGGGCCTTGGAGACCCAGTACTTC.

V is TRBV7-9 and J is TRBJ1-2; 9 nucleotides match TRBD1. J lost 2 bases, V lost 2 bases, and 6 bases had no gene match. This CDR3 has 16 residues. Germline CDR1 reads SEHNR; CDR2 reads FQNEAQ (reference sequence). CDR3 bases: TGTGCCAGCAGCTTAATCTGGGACAGGGACAACTATGGCTACACCTTC. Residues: CASSLIWDRDNYGYTF.

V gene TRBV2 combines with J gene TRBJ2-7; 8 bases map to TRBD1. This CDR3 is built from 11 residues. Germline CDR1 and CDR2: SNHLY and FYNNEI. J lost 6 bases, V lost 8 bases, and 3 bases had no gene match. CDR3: CASQGAVEQYF. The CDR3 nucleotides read TGTGCCAGCCAGGGGGCTGTCGAGCAGTACTTC.

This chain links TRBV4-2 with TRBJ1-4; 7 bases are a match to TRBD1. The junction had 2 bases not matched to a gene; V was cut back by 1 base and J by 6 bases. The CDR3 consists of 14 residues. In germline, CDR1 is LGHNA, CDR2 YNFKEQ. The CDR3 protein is CASSQAGGDEKLFF. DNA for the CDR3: TGTGCCAGCAGCCAAGCAGGGGGAGATGAAAAACTGTTTTTT.

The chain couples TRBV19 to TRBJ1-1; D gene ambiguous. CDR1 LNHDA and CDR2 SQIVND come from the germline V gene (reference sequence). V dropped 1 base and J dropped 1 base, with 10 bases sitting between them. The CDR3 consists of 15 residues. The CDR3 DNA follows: TGTGCCAGTAGTATAGGGTCGGTAAGGAACACTGAAGCTTTCTTT. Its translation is CASSIGSVRNTEAFF.

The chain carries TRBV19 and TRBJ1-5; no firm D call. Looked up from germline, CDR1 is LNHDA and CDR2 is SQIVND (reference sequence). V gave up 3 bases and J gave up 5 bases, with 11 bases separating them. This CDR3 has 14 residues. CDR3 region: CASSISGEHQPQHF. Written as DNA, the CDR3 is TGTGCCAGTAGTATTAGTGGTGAGCATCAGCCCCAGCATTTT.

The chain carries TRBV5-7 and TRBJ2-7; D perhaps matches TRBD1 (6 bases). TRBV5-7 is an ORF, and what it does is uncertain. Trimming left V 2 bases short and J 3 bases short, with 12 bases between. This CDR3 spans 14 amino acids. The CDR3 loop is CASSFNRVDYEQYF. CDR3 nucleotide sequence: TGTGCCAGCAGCTTTAACAGGGTAGACTACGAGCAGTACTTC.

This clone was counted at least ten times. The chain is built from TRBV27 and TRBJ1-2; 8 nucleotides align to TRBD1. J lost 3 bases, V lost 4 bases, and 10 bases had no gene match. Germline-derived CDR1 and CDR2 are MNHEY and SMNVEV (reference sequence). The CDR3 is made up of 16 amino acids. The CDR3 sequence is CASSSRTGQHYYGYTF. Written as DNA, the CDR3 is TGTGCCAGCAGTTCTAGGACAGGGCAACATTACTATGGCTACACCTTC.

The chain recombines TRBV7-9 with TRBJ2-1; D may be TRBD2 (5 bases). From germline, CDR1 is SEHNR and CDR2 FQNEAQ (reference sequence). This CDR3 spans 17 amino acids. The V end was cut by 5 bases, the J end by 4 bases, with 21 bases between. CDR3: CASSLTPTDSSYNEQFF. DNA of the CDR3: TGTGCCAGCAGCCTAACCCCGACGGACTCAAGTTACAATGAGCAGTTCTTC.

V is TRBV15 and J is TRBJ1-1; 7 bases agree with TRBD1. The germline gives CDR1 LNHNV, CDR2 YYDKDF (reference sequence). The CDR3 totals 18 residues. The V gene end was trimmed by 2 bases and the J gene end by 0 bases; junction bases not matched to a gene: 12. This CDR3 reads CATSRPSGATGLNTEAFF. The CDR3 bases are TGTGCCACCAGCAGACCCAGCGGGGCGACAGGGTTGAACACTGAAGCTTTCTTT.

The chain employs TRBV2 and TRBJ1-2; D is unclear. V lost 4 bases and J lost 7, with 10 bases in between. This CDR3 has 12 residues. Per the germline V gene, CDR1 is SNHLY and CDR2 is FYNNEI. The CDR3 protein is CASSALGSGYTF. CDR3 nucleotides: TGTGCCAGCAGTGCCCTAGGCTCTGGCTACACCTTC. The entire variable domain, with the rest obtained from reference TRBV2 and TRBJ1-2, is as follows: EPEVTQTPSHQVTQMGQEVILRCVPISNHLYFYWYRQILGQKVEFLVSFYNNEISEKSEIFDDQFSVERPDGSNFTLKIRSTKLEDSAMYFCASSALGSGYTFGSGTRLTVV.